This T cell receptor beta chain was sequenced during a study of blood T cell repertoires in COVID-19. Study context: Sites in the United States, Italy and Spain provided acute and convalescent COVID-19 samples. PBMCs, B-cell-depleted T cells, or T cells provided the cDNA or gDNA that made up the material.

Original analysis: Using reference gene primer amplification, nucleated cell counts were estimated. Only in-frame clones appear in the TCRdb table, and some are missing; sequencing was by immunoSEQ multiplex PCR. V and J calls and clone size follow that table, whereas D and trimming were derived from the DNA. This table has just under 350,000 clones, around nine tenths appearing once. V shed 3 bases and J shed 7 bases, with 16 bases lying between them. The CDR3 extends over 14 amino acids. CDR1 KGHSH and CDR2 LQKENI come from the germline V gene. The clonotype comes from a woman under 30 who had recovered from COVID-19. Sequences were obtained from peripheral blood. V and J are TRBV18 and TRBJ2-7; possible D gene TRBD2, 6 bases. CDR3 loop: CASSPLGGRGEQYV. The CDR3, as DNA: TGTGCCAGCTCACCTCTAGGCGGACGGGGGGAGCAGTACGTC.